This is a list of T cell receptor beta chains from one sample in a study of cytomegalovirus exposure and HLA in healthy donors. The assay was immunoSEQ multiplex PCR, and TCRdb's table has in-frame clones only and misses some. The sample includes over 150,000 clones, roughly 78% of them seen just once. Sequencing was carried out using PBMCs. These receptors were collected from a man aged 35 to 55 in good health and CMV-seronegative. CDR3s leave out the opening cysteine and the closing phenylalanine or tryptophan. The order of the fields is V gene, J gene, CDR3 protein.

v_call: TRBV4-1
j_call: TRBJ1-4
cdr3_aa: ASSQDQGRNEKLF

v_call: TRBV6-6
j_call: TRBJ2-7
cdr3_aa: ASSETSGAYEQY

v_call: TRBV6-5
j_call: TRBJ2-7
cdr3_aa: ASQGLSGDEQY

v_call: TRBV2
j_call: TRBJ1-1
cdr3_aa: ASREQGVGNTEAF

v_call: TRBV27
j_call: TRBJ2-3
cdr3_aa: ASSAYRGPTDTQY

v_call: TRBV2
j_call: TRBJ2-1
cdr3_aa: ASSSTSGPYNEQF

v_call: TRBV7-9
j_call: TRBJ2-4
cdr3_aa: ASSPREDRGRNIQY

v_call: TRBV2
j_call: TRBJ2-4
cdr3_aa: ASRLGLEKNSQY

v_call: TRBV28
j_call: TRBJ1-2
cdr3_aa: ASIQSFGHGYT

v_call: TRBV10-3
j_call: TRBJ2-2
cdr3_aa: AISGQGAGTGELF

v_call: TRBV11-2
j_call: TRBJ2-1
cdr3_aa: ASSLGGGGPSEQF

v_call: TRBV5-4
j_call: TRBJ2-1
cdr3_aa: ASSTGGLLNNEQF

v_call: TRBV7-8
j_call: TRBJ2-3
cdr3_aa: ANSELGGGDTQY

v_call: TRBV6-1
j_call: TRBJ2-7
cdr3_aa: ASSAGRSYEQY